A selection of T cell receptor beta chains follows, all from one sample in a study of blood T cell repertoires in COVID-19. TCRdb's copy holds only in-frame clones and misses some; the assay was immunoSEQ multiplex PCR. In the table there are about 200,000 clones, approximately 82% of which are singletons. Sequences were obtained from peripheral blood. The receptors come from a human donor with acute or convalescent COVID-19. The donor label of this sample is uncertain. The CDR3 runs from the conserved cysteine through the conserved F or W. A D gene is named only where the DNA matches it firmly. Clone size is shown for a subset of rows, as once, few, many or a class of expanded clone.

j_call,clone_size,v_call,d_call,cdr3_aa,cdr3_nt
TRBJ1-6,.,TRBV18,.,CASSQTGRNSPLHF,TGTGCCAGCTCCCAAACCGGGAGAAATTCACCCCTCCACTTT
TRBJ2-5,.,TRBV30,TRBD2,CAWSFGPSGQVAQYF,TGTGCCTGGAGTTTTGGGCCTAGCGGCCAAGTGGCCCAGTACTTC
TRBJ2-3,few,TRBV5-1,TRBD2,CASRISGAPLDTQYF,TGCGCCAGCAGGATTAGCGGGGCTCCTCTGGATACGCAGTATTTT
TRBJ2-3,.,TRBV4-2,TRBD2,CASSQEYGSGVERTRTQYF,TGTGCCAGCAGCCAAGAGTACGGTAGCGGGGTAGAACGTACGCGGACGCAGTATTTT
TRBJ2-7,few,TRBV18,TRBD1,CASSPWTGGIGQYF,TGTGCCAGCTCACCCTGGACAGGGGGCATAGGCCAGTACTTC
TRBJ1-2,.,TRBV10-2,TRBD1,CASSGQYRGGYTF,TGCGCCAGCAGTGGACAATACAGGGGTGGCTACACCTTC
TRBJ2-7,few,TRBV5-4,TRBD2,CASSLGSGNIDEQYF,TGTGCCAGCAGCTTAGGTAGCGGGAACATCGACGAGCAGTACTTC
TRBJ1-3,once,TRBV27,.,CASSFRGTGLGNTIYF,TGTGCCAGCAGTTTTAGGGGCACCGGCCTCGGAAACACCATATATTTT
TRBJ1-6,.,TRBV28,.,CASSPGEYVLGSPLHF,TGTGCCAGCAGTCCAGGGGAGTATGTATTGGGTTCACCCCTCCACTTT
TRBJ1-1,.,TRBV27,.,CASSLRGMNTEAFF,TGTGCCAGCAGTTTAAGGGGAATGAACACTGAAGCTTTCTTT
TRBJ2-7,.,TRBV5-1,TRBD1,CASSTAGQGFHEQYF,TGCGCCAGCAGCACCGCGGGACAGGGATTCCACGAGCAGTACTTC
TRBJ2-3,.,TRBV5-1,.,CASMLEHRTDTQYF,TGCGCCAGCATGTTGGAGCATCGCACAGATACGCAGTATTTT
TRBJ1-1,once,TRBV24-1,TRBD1,CATQGAANTEAFF,TGTGCCACCCAGGGGGCAGCGAACACTGAAGCTTTCTTT
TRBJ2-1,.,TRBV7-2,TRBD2,CASSLGLAGAKQFF,TGTGCCAGCAGCTTGGGACTAGCGGGAGCCAAGCAGTTCTTC
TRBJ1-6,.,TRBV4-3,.,CASSQAISSYNSPLHF,TGCGCCAGCAGCCAAGCGATCAGTTCCTATAATTCACCCCTCCACTTT
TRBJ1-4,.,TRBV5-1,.,CASSLQPGGLGEKLFF,TGCGCCAGCAGCTTGCAACCCGGGGGGCTCGGTGAAAAACTGTTTTTT
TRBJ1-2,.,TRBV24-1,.,CATSDTGGSYGYTF,TGTGCCACCAGTGATACAGGAGGGAGCTATGGCTACACCTTC
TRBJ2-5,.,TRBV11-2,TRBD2,CASSLGGLARETQYF,TGTGCCAGCAGCTTAGGGGGACTAGCGAGAGAGACCCAGTACTTC
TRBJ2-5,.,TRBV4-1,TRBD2,CASSPTSGSWETQYF,TGCGCCAGCAGCCCCACTAGCGGGAGCTGGGAGACCCAGTACTTC
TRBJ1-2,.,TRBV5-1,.,CASSPDHREYYGYTF,TGCGCCAGCAGCCCGGACCACAGGGAATACTATGGCTACACCTTC
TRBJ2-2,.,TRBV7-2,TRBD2,CASSFYSGRGTGELFF,TGTGCCAGCAGCTTTTATAGCGGGAGAGGCACCGGGGAGCTGTTTTTT
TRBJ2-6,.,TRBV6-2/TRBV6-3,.,CASSSPGGANVLTF,TGTGCCAGCAGTTCCCCAGGGGGGGCCAACGTCCTGACTTTC
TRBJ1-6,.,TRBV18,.,CASSPQPGWDSPLHF,TGTGCCAGCTCACCACAGCCGGGTTGGGATTCACCCCTCCACTTT
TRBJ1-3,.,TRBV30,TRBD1,CAWSATGGIGGNTIYF,TGTGCCTGGAGTGCTACAGGGGGCATCGGTGGAAACACCATATATTTT
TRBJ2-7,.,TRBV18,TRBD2,CASSPPGGRAHEQYF,TGTGCCAGCTCACCACCGGGCGGGAGGGCCCACGAGCAGTACTTC
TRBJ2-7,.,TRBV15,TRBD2,CATSRSRTSGSREQYF,TGTGCCACCAGCAGATCTCGGACTAGCGGGAGTCGCGAGCAGTACTTC
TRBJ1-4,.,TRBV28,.,CASSTGRRSAEKLFF,TGTGCCAGCAGTACCGGTAGGCGGTCGGCTGAAAAACTGTTTTTT
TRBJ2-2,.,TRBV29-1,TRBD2,CSVEEAGGGFRSTGELFF,TGCAGCGTTGAAGAGGCGGGAGGGGGCTTTCGAAGCACCGGGGAGCTGTTTTTT
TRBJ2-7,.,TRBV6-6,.,CASTKGMGWVYEQYF,TGTGCCAGCACTAAGGGGATGGGTTGGGTCTACGAGCAGTACTTC
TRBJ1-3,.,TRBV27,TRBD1,CASSRQGAGNTIYF,TGTGCCAGCAGTCGACAGGGAGCTGGAAACACCATATATTTT
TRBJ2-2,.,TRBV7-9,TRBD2,CASSLGSGRDTGELFF,TGTGCCAGCAGCTTAGGCAGCGGGAGGGACACCGGGGAGCTGTTTTTT
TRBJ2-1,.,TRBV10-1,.,CASSERSAEYNEQFF,TGCGCCAGCAGTGAGCGGTCAGCGGAGTACAATGAGCAGTTCTTC
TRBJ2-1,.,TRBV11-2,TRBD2,CASSLDPSGSFYEQFF,TGTGCCAGCAGCTTAGATCCCAGCGGGAGTTTCTATGAGCAGTTCTTC
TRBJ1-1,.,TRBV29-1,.,CSVGLHLNTEAFF,TGCAGCGTTGGTTTACACCTGAACACTGAAGCTTTCTTT
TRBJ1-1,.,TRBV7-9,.,CASSPREDSEAFF,TGTGCCAGCAGCCCCCGTGAGGATTCGGAAGCTTTCTTT
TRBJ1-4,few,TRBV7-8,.,CASSYLGATNEKLFF,TGTGCCAGCAGCTACTTGGGGGCGACTAATGAAAAACTGTTTTTT
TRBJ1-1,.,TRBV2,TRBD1,CASSNGQAPRTEAFF,TGTGCCAGCAGTAACGGACAGGCCCCGAGGACTGAAGCTTTCTTT
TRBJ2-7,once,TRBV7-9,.,CASSPERVSYEQYF,TGTGCCAGCAGCCCGGAACGGGTCTCCTACGAGCAGTACTTC
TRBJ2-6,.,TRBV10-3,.,CAISGLLSGANVLTF,TGTGCCATCAGTGGGTTACTCTCTGGGGCCAACGTCCTGACTTTC
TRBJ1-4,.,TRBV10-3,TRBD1,CAIRQGGVNEKLFF,TGTGCCATCAGGCAAGGGGGCGTCAATGAAAAACTGTTTTTT
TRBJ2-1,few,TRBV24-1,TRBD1,CATSDKDRGMRGEQFF,TGTGCCACCAGTGACAAAGACAGGGGAATGCGCGGTGAGCAGTTCTTC
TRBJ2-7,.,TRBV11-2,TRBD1,CASSTQPGTGYEQYF,TGTGCCAGCAGCACGCAACCCGGGACAGGCTACGAGCAGTACTTC
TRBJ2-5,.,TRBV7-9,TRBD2,CASSRGLAGLLSRPETQYF,TGTGCCAGCAGCCGAGGACTAGCGGGATTACTTTCTCGACCCGAGACCCAGTACTTC
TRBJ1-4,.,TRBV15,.,CATRESSGKVEKLFF,TGTGCCACCAGGGAGAGCTCAGGGAAGGTGGAAAAACTGTTTTTT
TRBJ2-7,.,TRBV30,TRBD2,CAWSVKGTSGDEQYF,TGTGCCTGGAGTGTAAAAGGGACTAGCGGGGACGAGCAGTACTTC
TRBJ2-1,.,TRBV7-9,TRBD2,CASSPRAGPYNEQFF,TGTGCCAGCAGCCCGAGAGCGGGACCCTACAATGAGCAGTTCTTC
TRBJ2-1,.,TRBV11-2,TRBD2,CASSFPGTSGRNEQFF,TGTGCCAGCAGCTTCCCCGGGACTAGCGGGAGGAATGAGCAGTTCTTC
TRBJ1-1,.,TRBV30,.,CAWRGGRAGYMNTEAFF,TGTGCCTGGAGGGGCGGCAGGGCAGGGTATATGAACACTGAAGCTTTCTTT